The rows below give T cell receptor beta chains drawn from one sample of a study of beta chain features in type 1 diabetes. The protocol was immunoSEQ multiplex PCR, while the TCRdb copy is restricted to in-frame clones and leaves out a portion. This repertoire shows 330,000 or so clones, around an eighth found once; its top ten account for around 0.0099%. The sequenced sample was naive CD4+ T cells from blood. These receptors were taken from a woman between 18 and 29 years old with type 1 diabetes. CDR3s include the opening cysteine and the closing phenylalanine or tryptophan. The D gene is left open where the match is weak. Size tells how often a clone was seen (once, few, many) or the class of an expanded clone, and some rows leave it out.

J gene | D gene | V gene | clone size | CDR3 protein | CDR3 DNA
TRBJ2-5 | NA | TRBV6-5 | few | CASSKSNPRAQTQYF | TGTGCCAGCAGCAAATCGAATCCCAGGGCGCAGACCCAGTACTTC
TRBJ1-4 | NA | TRBV7-9 | NA | CASSLLGFGSEKLFF | TGTGCCAGCAGCTTACTCGGGTTTGGTTCGGAAAAACTGTTTTTT
TRBJ1-1 | NA | TRBV9 | NA | CASSPTPGNTEAFF | TGTGCCAGCAGCCCTACTCCCGGGAACACTGAAGCTTTCTTT
TRBJ2-2 | NA | TRBV7-2 | NA | CASSLAGLYTGELFF | TGTGCCAGCAGCTTAGCGGGACTGTACACCGGGGAGCTGTTTTTT
TRBJ2-2 | NA | TRBV4-3 | NA | CASSRQNTGELFF | TGCGCCAGCAGCCGACAAAACACCGGGGAGCTGTTTTTT
TRBJ2-7 | NA | TRBV9 | few | CASSATPGIEQYF | TGTGCCAGCAGCGCGACCCCGGGTATCGAGCAGTACTTC
TRBJ2-5 | NA | TRBV5-4 | few | CASSLTGLRTQYF | TGTGCCAGCAGCTTGACCGGGTTGAGGACCCAGTACTTC
TRBJ2-7 | TRBD1 | TRBV2 | NA | CASSANRGYEQYF | TGTGCCAGCAGTGCAAACAGGGGCTACGAGCAGTACTTC
TRBJ2-1 | TRBD1 | TRBV7-9 | few | CASSLSGQGGNEQFF | TGTGCCAGCAGCTTATCAGGACAGGGGGGGAATGAGCAGTTCTTC
TRBJ2-5 | NA | TRBV5-1 | few | CASSPGLEETQYF | TGCGCCAGCAGCCCGGGTCTCGAAGAGACCCAGTACTTC
TRBJ2-1 | NA | TRBV18 | few | CASSPAGVNEQFF | TGTGCCAGCTCACCGGCAGGGGTCAATGAGCAGTTCTTC
TRBJ2-5 | TRBD1 | TRBV7-2 | NA | CASSANWQGEETQYF | TGTGCCAGCAGCGCCAATTGGCAGGGGGAAGAGACCCAGTACTTC
TRBJ2-7 | NA | TRBV18 | few | CASSPVRTIISGEQYF | TGTGCCAGCTCACCGGTCCGGACTATTATTTCTGGCGAGCAGTACTTC
TRBJ2-1 | TRBD2 | TRBV5-1 | NA | CASTRRSSGLDNEQFF | TGCGCCAGCACCCGCCGGAGTAGCGGGCTAGATAATGAGCAGTTCTTC
TRBJ2-3 | TRBD1 | TRBV6-6 | few | CASRTRQGAVGDTQYF | TGTGCCAGCAGGACCAGGCAGGGGGCGGTTGGCGATACGCAGTATTTT
TRBJ2-1 | NA | TRBV27 | NA | CASSLYLEQFF | TGTGCCAGCAGTTTATACCTAGAGCAGTTCTTC
TRBJ2-3 | TRBD2 | TRBV7-6 | NA | CASSLGGLAGLYF | TGTGCCAGCAGCCTGGGGGGGCTAGCGGGGCTCTATTTT
TRBJ2-5 | NA | TRBV7-9 | NA | CASSSLPETQYF | TGTGCCAGCAGCTCCCTTCCGGAGACCCAGTACTTC
TRBJ2-2 | TRBD1 | TRBV2 | few | CATSGTANTGELFF | TGTGCCACCTCCGGGACAGCCAACACCGGGGAGCTGTTTTTT
TRBJ1-6 | TRBD1 | TRBV11-2 | NA | CASSFTGQPNSPLHF | TGTGCCAGCAGCTTTACGGGACAGCCGAATTCACCCCTCCACTTT
TRBJ1-5 | NA | TRBV9 | few | CASSALGDQPQHF | TGTGCCAGCAGCGCATTAGGGGATCAGCCCCAGCATTTT
TRBJ2-3 | NA | TRBV29-1 | few | CSVDPSTDTQYF | TGCAGCGTTGACCCTAGCACAGATACGCAGTATTTT